One and the same sample provided the 16 T cell receptor beta chains below, sequenced in a study of identifying expanded T cells in peripheral blood. Repertoires were generated with immunoSEQ multiplex PCR, while TCRdb's copy carries only in-frame clones and drops some. The sample has around 91,000 clones; around 89% are singletons. Sequenced: blood. The receptors were gathered from a person aged 18 to 70 in good health.

V and J are TRBV5-1 and TRBJ2-7; possible D gene TRBD2, 5 bases. The CDR3 extends over 14 amino acids. Germline CDR1 and CDR2: SGHRS and YFSETQ. The ends were cut back, 1 base at V and 6 bases at J, with 14 bases in the middle. CDR3 loop: CASSLQSGAGEQYF. The CDR3 nucleotides are TGCGCCAGCAGCTTGCAGTCCGGCGCGGGCGAGCAGTACTTC. The entire variable domain, with the rest obtained from reference TRBV5-1 and TRBJ2-7, is as follows: KAGVTQTPRYLIKTRGQQVTLSCSPISGHRSVSWYQQTPGQGLQFLFEYFSETQRNKGNFPGRFSGRQFSNSRSEMNVSTLELGDSALYLCASSLQSGAGEQYFGPGTRLTVT.

The chain links TRBV5-6 to TRBJ1-4, with 7 bases matching TRBD1. Germline-derived CDR1 and CDR2 are SGHDT and YYEEEE. Unmatched junction bases numbered 7, after V lost 4 bases and J lost 7 bases. The CDR3 loop spans 14 amino acids. The CDR3 DNA sequence: TGTGCCAGCAGCCTGGGACAGCGTCTTGAAAAACTGTTTTTT. Translated: CASSLGQRLEKLFF.

The V and J genes are TRBV27 and TRBJ2-3; D unresolved. The CDR3 runs 12 residues. Trimming left V 5 bases short and J 9 bases short, with 12 bases between. Germline V gene lookup returns CDR1 MNHEY and CDR2 SMNVEV (reference sequence). The CDR3 sequence: CASSPNTRTQYF. CDR3 bases: TGTGCCAGCAGTCCCAACACCAGGACGCAGTATTTT.

The rearrangement joins TRBV28 to TRBJ2-2; a possible D gene is TRBD1 (6 bases). The CDR3 is 13 amino acids. Deletions cut 7 bases from V and 1 base from J, with 7 bases between. Germline values: CDR1 MDHEN, CDR2 SYDVKM. Here the CDR3 DNA reads TGTGCCAGCACGACAGGGAACACCGGGGAGCTGTTTTTT. Amino acids: CASTTGNTGELFF.

This chain links TRBV28 with TRBJ2-7; 12 bases align to TRBD2. The CDR3 totals 16 residues. CDR1 MDHEN and CDR2 SYDVKM come from the germline V gene. Trimming at V came to 5 bases and at J to 3 bases, leaving 8 bases not matched to a gene. The CDR3 loop is CASSPGTSGPFYEQYF. The CDR3 coding sequence is TGTGCCAGCAGTCCCGGGACTAGCGGGCCGTTCTACGAGCAGTACTTC.

V gene TRBV7-8 combines with J gene TRBJ2-1; D may match TRBD1 or TRBD2 (5 bases each). Trimming cost V 2 bases and J 1 base, with 9 bases left between them. The CDR3 has 15 residues. Germline values: CDR1 SGHVS, CDR2 FQNEAQ. The CDR3 protein is CASSLWGSSYNEQFF. CDR3 DNA: TGTGCCAGCAGCTTATGGGGGTCATCCTACAATGAGCAGTTCTTC.

The chain combines TRBV9 with TRBJ2-7; 8 bases align to TRBD1. V lost 4 bases and J lost 2; bases outside the gene matches: 11. Germline V gene data show CDR1 as SGDLS and CDR2 as YYNGEE. This CDR3 spans 16 amino acids. CDR3 nucleotides: TGTGCCAGCAGCACCGGACAGGGCGAATATCCCTACGAGCAGTACTTC. The encoded protein is CASSTGQGEYPYEQYF.

This clone was observed once. The gene calls are TRBV5-4 and TRBJ2-7; 7 bases are a match to TRBD1. Unmatched junction bases numbered 7, after V lost 7 bases and J lost 3 bases. Germline lookup yields CDR1 SGHNT and CDR2 YYREEE (reference sequence). This CDR3 is 13 amino acids long. The CDR3: CASHRDSYYEQYF. CDR3 DNA sequence: TGTGCCAGCCACCGGGACAGCTACTACGAGCAGTACTTC.

The chain is built from TRBV29-1 and TRBJ1-1, with D hard to call. Germline V lookup: CDR1 SQVTM, CDR2 ANQGSEA. Trimming removed 7 bases from V and 0 bases from J, with 12 bases in between. CDR3 length: 13 amino acids. CDR3 sequence reads: CSAPGSMNTEAFF. DNA of the CDR3: TGCAGCGCCCCCGGCAGCATGAACACTGAAGCTTTCTTT.

The chain recombines TRBV9 with TRBJ2-1; TRBD1 matches 11 bases. CDR3 size: 13 residues. J gave up 8 bases and V 3 bases, and 1 base lay outside the gene matches. From germline, CDR1 is SGDLS and CDR2 YYNGEE. CDR3 region: CASSEGQGDEQFF. The CDR3 DNA follows: TGTGCCAGCAGCGAGGGACAGGGGGATGAGCAGTTCTTC. The full variable domain, rest sourced from reference TRBV9 and TRBJ2-1, is DSGVTQTPKHLITATGQRVTLRCSPRSGDLSVYWYQQSLDQGLQFLIQYYNGEERAKGNILERFSAQQFPDLHSELNLSSLELGDSALYFCASSEGQGDEQFFGPGTRLTVL.

This clone came up once. The genes are TRBV19 and TRBJ2-7; the D is unclear. V dropped 1 base and J dropped 3 bases, with 10 bases sitting between them. This CDR3 is 14 amino acids long. Germline CDR1 and CDR2: LNHDA and SQIVND (reference sequence). CDR3 in DNA: TGTGCCAGTAGTATAGTCGCGTGGGACTACGAGCAGTACTTC. It yields the protein CASSIVAWDYEQYF.

A single count supports this clone. The chain joins TRBV6-6 to TRBJ2-7; 9 positions agree with TRBD2. Germline V lookup: CDR1 MNHNY, CDR2 SVGAGI (reference sequence). The CDR3 contains 16 residues. Losses at the gene ends were 6 bases for V and 7 bases for J; bases not matched to a gene: 16. The chain's CDR3 is CASSPPLLAGISEQYF. The CDR3 DNA follows: TGTGCCAGCAGCCCTCCCCTCCTAGCGGGGATTAGTGAGCAGTACTTC.

V gene TRBV28 combines with J gene TRBJ2-2, with TRBD2 matching over 10 bases. This CDR3 has 14 residues. CDR1 and CDR2 (germline): MDHEN, SYDVKM. V was pared by 6 bases and J by 5 bases, with 3 bases of the junction left unmatched. The CDR3 loop reads CASRLAGQTGELFF. CDR3 DNA: TGTGCCAGCAGACTAGCGGGACAAACCGGGGAGCTGTTTTTT.

The chain links TRBV28 to TRBJ1-1; D remains ambiguous. Germline CDR1 and CDR2: MDHEN and SYDVKM. Trimming left V 2 bases short and J 0 bases short, with 4 bases between. The CDR3 is made up of 13 amino acids. CDR3 sequence (DNA): TGTGCCAGCAGTTTAGGTATGAACACTGAAGCTTTCTTT. Its protein product is CASSLGMNTEAFF.

The V gene is TRBV4-3, the J gene TRBJ1-2; a weak D match, TRBD1 (6 bases). The CDR3 is made up of 14 amino acids. V was cut by 1 base and J by 8 bases, with 14 bases left in between. CDR1 is LGHNA, CDR2 YSLEER, per germline. The CDR3 bases are TGCGCCAGCAGCCAAGGAATGTCAGGGGTAGGCTACACCTTC. Translation: CASSQGMSGVGYTF.

V is TRBV19 and J is TRBJ1-2; 7 nucleotides agree with TRBD1. Germline V CDR1 and CDR2: LNHDA, SQIVND (reference sequence). This CDR3 is built from 14 residues. V dropped 5 bases and J dropped 3; count of bases not matched to a gene: 6. In DNA form, the CDR3 reads TGTGCCAGTAGTTTATCGACAGGGTACTATGGCTACACCTTC. Amino acid sequence: CASSLSTGYYGYTF.